This T cell receptor (beta chain) was recovered during a study of tumor and adjacent non-tumor tissue in lung cancer. Findings of the study overall: Tumor repertoires had a smaller top 100 clone share than normal lung.

No cell sorting was done before RNA was extracted from the tissue. Distant lung tissue was collected more than 3 cm away from the tumor edge. TCRbeta libraries were built with three rounds of nested PCR, modified from ARM-PCR. TCRdb passed the multiplex PCR reads through MiXCR, listing each CDR3 protein once. The data contain around 80,000 distinct CDR3 sequences, about 82% of them singletons. Germline CDR1 is SGHVS and CDR2 is FQNEAQ. The CDR3 has 14 amino acids. Regarding this clonotype: Its antigen is as yet unknown. This likely comes from a read error, as the CDR3 has no conserved phenylalanine or tryptophan at its end.

The chain employs TRBV7-8 and TRBJ1-5; 9 nucleotides align to TRBD1. The sequence was obtained from a man aged 60 to 69 with non-small cell lung cancer. Sequencing was performed on distant non-tumor lung tissue. CDR3 residues: CVSSLRQGEGPQHS. In nucleotides, the CDR3 is TGTGTCAGCAGCCTACGACAGGGGGAAGGGCCCCAGCATTCT.